This T cell receptor (beta chain) was captured in a study of graft-versus-host responses after intestinal transplantation. Overall study: Grafts that recipients had were multivisceral, liver-intestinal, or isolated intestinal transplants. Regarding the study as a whole: GvH clones turned up in recipient marrow; some had shown up first in ileum or blood. Individuals carrying graft-donor T cell macrochimerism showed high graft-versus-host to host-versus-graft clonal ratios in allografts.

Data came from immunoSEQ multiplex PCR; TCRdb stores just in-frame clones and leaves some out. The data hold some 93,000 clones, with around 90% observed a single time. With regard to this clone: Its antigen is undetermined.

The V gene's germline CDR1 is MNHEY and CDR2 SVGAGI. Trimming stripped 0 bases from V and 6 bases from J, with 11 bases between. The CDR3 sequence is 14 residues long. The sequenced sample was unstimulated CD8+ T cells sorted from spleen or lymph node cells, obtained before intestinal transplant. The V and J genes are TRBV6-5 and TRBJ1-2; D is unresolved. The clonotype originates from a human donor who received an intestinal transplant. DNA for the CDR3: TGTGCCAGCAGTTACTCTCACCTGGCGGATGGCTACACCTTC. Translating it yields CASSYSHLADGYTF.